The next 10 T cell receptor beta chains were all read from a single sample in a study of shared clonotypes between healthy human individuals (dated by TCRdb to 2020 to 2021). The library was built by means of the immunoSEQ multiplex PCR assay. In its TCRdb copy, this immuneACCESS table keeps in-frame sequences only and misses some clones. Where compared with another copy, unresolved V genes explain less than half of these, and the others have no known cause. The sample table holds roughly 480,000 clones, of which about 80% were seen once. The biggest ten clones account for about 12% of the sample. The material sequenced was PBMCs. These receptors were taken from a woman in her thirties or forties in good health. Some clones in this sample may be carry-over from other donors' samples.

A single count supports this clone. The rearrangement joins TRBV29-1 to TRBJ2-7; 7 bases agree with TRBD1. Germline trimming cut 0 bases from V and 7 bases from J; bases unmatched to any gene: 12. The CDR3 extends over 15 amino acids. CDR1 is SQVTM and CDR2 is ANQGSEA in the germline V gene. This CDR3 reads CSVEDPRGSPTEQYF. The CDR3 region has the DNA TGCAGCGTTGAAGACCCCAGGGGGAGTCCTACGGAGCAGTACTTC.

The CDR3 DNA reads TGTGCCAGCAGCCTCCCGGGCCCTAACGGGGCAGATACGCAGTATTTT. Translating gives CASSLPGPNGADTQYF. The chain is built from TRBV11-3 and TRBJ2-3, with D perhaps TRBD2 (5 bases). This CDR3 spans 16 amino acids. Germline lookup yields CDR1 SGHNT and CDR2 YENEEA. V was trimmed by 5 bases and J by 4 bases, leaving 19 bases between them.

With respect to this clone: This could be a read error, since a much larger clone is one nucleotide away. Other nucleotide sequences in the sample specify the same CDR3. This chain uses TRBV5-1 with TRBJ2-1; 9 bases agree with TRBD1. Germline CDR1 and CDR2: SGHRS and YFSETQ. The V gene end was trimmed by 4 bases and the J gene end by 4 bases; junction bases not matched to a gene: 3. This CDR3 spans 14 amino acids. Written as DNA, the CDR3 is TGCGCCAGCAGCCCGGGACAGGGATACAATGAGCAGTTCTTC. Translated, it gives CASSPGQGYNEQFF.

The chain joins TRBV11-2 to TRBJ2-7; tentatively, D is TRBD2 (5 bases). CDR1 SGHAT and CDR2 FQNNGV come from the germline V gene. The CDR3 runs 14 residues. Trimming stripped 3 bases from V and 4 bases from J, with 13 bases between. In DNA form, the CDR3 reads TGTGCCAGCAGCTTCCCCGGAGGCAGGTACGAGCAGTACTTC. As protein: CASSFPGGRYEQYF.

The CDR3 loop is CSAVVGTEAFF. As DNA, the CDR3 is TGCAGTGCCGTGGTGGGAACTGAAGCTTTCTTT. This chain links TRBV20-1 with TRBJ1-1; D is unresolved. Germline assignment: CDR1 DFQATT and CDR2 SNEGSKA (reference sequence). The CDR3 runs to 11 residues. Trimming left V 6 bases short and J 5 bases short, with 10 bases between.

This chain links TRBV18 with TRBJ2-1; 12 bases fit TRBD2. V was clipped by 3 bases and J by 0 bases; unmatched bases: 6. The germline V gene encodes CDR1 KGHSH and CDR2 LQKENI. This CDR3 comprises 18 residues. The CDR3 nucleotides read TGTGCCAGCTCACCTCGGACTAGCGGGACCCGCTCCTACAATGAGCAGTTCTTC. This sequence encodes CASSPRTSGTRSYNEQFF.

This CDR3 is CAWSVVGGPHEQYF. Here the CDR3 DNA reads TGTGCCTGGAGTGTGGTGGGAGGGCCCCACGAGCAGTACTTC. V is TRBV30 and J is TRBJ2-7; 7 nucleotides line up with TRBD2. The junction had 7 bases not matched to a gene; V was cut back by 0 bases and J by 5 bases. The CDR3 consists of 14 residues. The V gene's germline CDR1 is GTSNPN and CDR2 SVGIG (reference sequence).

The V gene is TRBV19, the J gene TRBJ1-2; D is unresolved. The CDR3 consists of 11 residues. CDR1 and CDR2 from the germline V gene are LNHDA and SQIVND (reference sequence). V was pared by 11 bases and J by 8 bases, with 15 bases between. CDR3 sequence reads: CALRGLVGYTF. As DNA, the CDR3 is TGTGCCCTCCGAGGGCTAGTAGGCTACACCTTC.

V gene TRBV4-3 combines with J gene TRBJ2-6, with no clear D. In germline, CDR1 is LGHNA, CDR2 YSLEER. CDR3 length equals 15 residues. V gave up 0 bases and J gave up 0 bases, with 3 bases separating them. CDR3 protein: CASSQDPSGANVLTF. DNA for the CDR3: TGCGCCAGCAGCCAAGACCCCTCTGGGGCCAACGTCCTGACTTTC.

This chain connects TRBV6-4 to TRBJ2-1; the D gene is possibly TRBD2 (6 bases). The CDR3 covers 15 residues. Trimming removed 5 bases from V and 6 bases from J, with 17 bases in between. Germline V gene sequence: CDR1 MRHNA, CDR2 SNTAGT. CDR3 region: CASSQTPGASNEQFF. The DNA of the CDR3 is TGTGCCAGCAGTCAAACCCCGGGAGCTAGCAATGAGCAGTTCTTC.